This TCR beta chain was identified in a study of cytomegalovirus exposure and HLA in healthy donors listed by TCRdb under 2017. Looking at the study overall: In an earlier analysis of under 600 of the donors, less than 350 Gb of sequence data and 95 million to 130 million unique TCR beta sequences from about 179 million T cells were reported. To decide whether each TCR beta V gene segment behaved as functional or pseudogenic, an earlier analysis of some 600 of the donors relied on high-throughput TCR beta sequencing. About 280 gigabases of sequencing data and some 85 million unique TCR sequences were included in an early release covering 550 to 800 HLA-typed donors. A separate validation cohort of 100 to 150 different subjects was used in addition to the 666-subject first cohort. A later analysis re-examined previously published TCR beta repertoires from 500 to 700 donors and added high-resolution HLA genotyping to investigate patterns of TCR occurrence. Among almost 400 genotyped donors of the cohort, an average of 235,054 unique TCR beta nucleotide sequences were sequenced per donor, about a sixth of them non-productive. Five DR-DQ haplotypes were treated as single units for association and clustering because of strong linkage in the cohort. Among the roughly 390 genotyped donors, approximately 82% belonged to the genetic ancestry cluster associated with self-reported Caucasian donors. Donor age, sex, ethnicity and CMV serostatus were compiled together with the repertoire data. Class I and class II HLA loci were covered by the typing at four-digit resolution. The T cell repertoires of 550 to 850 subjects were profiled by immunosequencing and related to cytomegalovirus serostatus. All discovery cohort repertoires had been generated using a single sequencing platform. A later genetic analysis took genome-wide SNP genotypes for about 65% of the 666 donors and used that subset as a discovery cohort. To predict cytomegalovirus infection status, the study brought together high-throughput TCR immunosequencing, statistical association of individual TCRs with disease status, and machine learning. Rather than drawing on any new phenotypic data, the later analysis identified candidate immune exposures from TCR beta sequences and the way those sequences occurred across donors. The study aimed to test whether signatures of past pathogen exposure could be identified by cataloging public T cell receptors. Typing coverage varied by locus: roughly 629-630 donors for A, B, C, DRB1 and DQB1; approximately 520 for DQA1; 600 to 610 for DPA1; roughly 450 for DPB1. Study-wide findings and limitations: A few of the identified cytomegalovirus-associated TCR beta chains were confirmed in vitro to be specific for cytomegalovirus antigens. This cohort had only TCR beta chains sequenced, and the lack of alpha or paired-chain data limited which features could be detected. A cluster of highly shared sequence variants was judged likely to represent a technical artifact of the sequencing pipeline. V-gene and J-gene trimming of TCR beta chains was associated with a missense DCLRE1C variant in a later genetic analysis, and the association was replicated in an independent cohort. Strong co-occurrence of HLA alleles, especially DR and DQ, made assigning TCR associations to individual alleles difficult. In a later analysis, the rate of TCR association differed among HLA loci, with DRB1 alleles having the most associated TCRs and HLA-C alleles having the fewest. A later analysis associated some 17,000 TCR beta sequences with specific HLA alleles at a false discovery rate of 0.05. Because HLA typing was missing for some donors at each locus, association tests included only the typed subset. The classifier was reported to diagnose cytomegalovirus status with high specificity and sensitivity in both the original cohort and the validation cohort. The only immune exposure information available for the cohort was CMV serostatus. Some 15 rarely observed V segments, including chromosome 9 orphons, were excluded from the earlier analysis of about 600 of the donors because counts were too low. Some IMGT-functional V segments, including TRBV6-2 and TRBV6-3, could not be told apart with the 87-base-pair reads, so those segments were excluded. The study listed approximately 160 TCR beta chains as associated with cytomegalovirus. Most CMV-associated TCR beta chains appeared to be HLA-restricted in a later analysis, and the HLA associations seemed to be driven largely by CMV exposure. Broadly in line with IMGT annotations, most TCR beta V segments showed up in productive rearrangements about 87% or about 30% of the time in an earlier analysis of around 550 of the donors. The authors suggested that the approach could potentially be extended to other disease states and immunological phenotypes. A later analysis reported that several top co-occurrence clusters appeared linked to parvovirus B19, influenza, CMV and Epstein-Barr virus. Most TCR sequences were seen in very few donors, while some public TCRs were found in many individuals. In a later analysis, HLA-associated TCR beta chains were found to be more clonally expanded and to have lower generation probabilities than equally common non-associated chains. Compared with the roughly 720-donor mean, donors in an Asian-associated ancestry cluster had fewer N-insertions in productive TCRs, according to a later genetic analysis. Correlated functional status among segregating V segments might be attributable to linkage disequilibrium, but an unknown experimental factor could not be ruled out. The presence/absence analyses assumed that sequencing depth was roughly uniform across donors, and that assumption may not be true. A further reported finding was that TCR beta sequences accurately predicted the HLA-A and HLA-B alleles for most subjects in the first cohort.

The cohort was made up of 500 to 850 healthy bone marrow donors. All cohort members were sampled while nominally healthy, although unrecorded immune exposures were likely present. The donor tested CMV seropositive, placing the donor among the approximately 290 seropositive members of the cohort. A peripheral blood sample was provided by each donor, and peripheral blood mononuclear cells were used for TCR beta sequencing. Genomic DNA was extracted from the blood cell samples with the Qiagen DNeasy Blood Extraction Kit. The method behind the library was the immunoSEQ multiplex PCR assay. For the multiplex PCR, a mixture combining 60 forward primers for TCR Vbeta segments and 13 reverse primers for TCR Jbeta segments was used. Amplification of the CDR3 region of rearranged TCR beta genes was performed with a multiplex PCR assay on genomic DNA. Amplified TCR beta libraries were sequenced as 87-base-pair reads on the Illumina HiSeq System. Per the source publication's procedure: A later analysis counted tens of millions of unique TCR beta chains across the 700 or so repertoires, and some 11 million of these chains were shared by at least two donors. To remove PCR and sequencing errors, raw reads were error-corrected and collapsed into unique sequences using a nearest-neighbor algorithm that merged closely related sequences. CDR3 sequences were aligned to IMGT reference sequences to assign V, D and J gene segments. For a sequence to be retained, a match of at least six nucleotides to both a V gene segment and a J gene segment was required. A rearrangement was called productive if the CDR3 had no stop codons and remained in frame with V and J, and every other rearrangement was called non-productive. Following IMGT convention, CDR3 was defined as the stretch from the second conserved V-encoded cysteine to the conserved J-encoded phenylalanine. Sequences without an unambiguous match to a single V gene segment were excluded from the earlier analysis of about 600 of the donors. In an earlier analysis of around 600 of the donors, V segments were called functional above 56.7% productive rearrangements and were called segregating when the between-donor standard deviation exceeded 5%. To diagnose cytomegalovirus status from the catalog of TCR beta chain sequences, a statistical classification framework was built. In a later analysis, TCR nucleotide sequences were compared against IMGT/GENE-DB human TR gene sequences so that V and J genes could be assigned. The TCRdist pipeline was used in a later analysis to assign CDR3 sequences and most-parsimonious VDJ recombination scenarios. In a later analysis, every TCR beta chain was defined by the combination of its CDR3 amino acid sequence and its V-gene family, and reads without a unique V-gene family were dropped. To address suspected cross-contamination and a sequencing artifact, a later analysis removed a few hundred highly shared, low-generation-probability nucleotide sequences. In a later analysis, a clonal expansion index was calculated for each public chain from normalized within-repertoire ranks of inferred template counts. A later analysis computed generation probabilities with a VDJ recombination model fitted to out-of-frame rearrangements, and checked the results against IGoR. A later analysis scored TCR-TCR, TCR-HLA and TCR-CMV co-occurrence with hypergeometric tests, applying a repertoire-size bias correction to TCR pairs. In a later analysis, false discovery rates were estimated by permuting HLA or CMV assignments 20 times. In a later analysis, co-occurring TCRs were grouped using DBSCAN, with TCRdist sequence similarity added in when clustering inside HLA-allele-positive subsets. For co-occurrence clustering, repertoires with fewer than 30,000 or more than 120,000 public chains were excluded, along with 5 or 6 repertoires with anomalous nucleotide sharing. Here the immuneACCESS table is served through TCRdb, limited to in-frame sequences with V and J called. Missing clones are a known gap in these copies; in checked studies unresolved V genes cover under half, and the rest lacks a known reason. D and trimming come from the DNA, and the V and J calls and clone size come from that table. The sample table shows 100,000 to 150,000 clones, and about a sixth are seen once. Clones ranked in the top ten supply 2.5% to 3% of the sample.

The CDR3, cysteine through phenylalanine, is 17 amino acids long. The retained sequence is limited to the CDR3, 51 bases, with the frame set at the first base. The V end gives up 2 bases and the J end 3 bases, leaving 13 bases in the junction not matched to a gene. The germline V gene encodes CDR1 MDHEN and CDR2 SYDVKM. This clone was observed a handful of times. The specificity of this receptor is unknown. No base-level quality is on record; no much larger clone is a single base apart. The sequence is built from TRBV28 and TRBJ2-7, with 7 central nucleotides matching TRBD1. The source is a female donor in good health and CMV-seropositive. Sample: PBMCs. The base sequence is TGTGCCAGCAGTTTAGATCCTCGACAGGGTCAGGGCTACGAGCAGTACTTC. This gives the protein CASSLDPRQGQGYEQYF.